The rows below give T cell receptor beta chains drawn from one sample of a study of cytomegalovirus exposure and HLA in healthy donors. TCRdb keeps only in-frame clones here, not all; method: immunoSEQ multiplex PCR. The repertoire has 90,000 to 130,000 clones, about 80% of them found once; the top ten carry 13%. The sequencing input was PBMCs. The receptor set was obtained from a man aged 25 to 40 in good health and CMV-seropositive. CDR3s include the opening cysteine and the closing phenylalanine or tryptophan. The order of the fields is J gene, clone size, D gene, V gene, CDR3 DNA, CDR3 protein. D genes are given only for firm matches. For some rows the clone size is stated as once, few or many, or as a class when expanded; others skip it.

j_gene: TRBJ1-1
abundance: once
d_gene: -
v_gene: TRBV5-1
CDR3nt: TGCGCCAGCAGCAGGGGTCGACAAGGTCAGGGAGCTTTCTTT
CDR3aa: CASSRGRQGQGAFF

j_gene: TRBJ1-5
abundance: -
d_gene: -
v_gene: TRBV5-5
CDR3nt: TGTGCCAGCAGCTTGGTCGGAGATCAGCCCCAGCATTTT
CDR3aa: CASSLVGDQPQHF

j_gene: TRBJ2-5
abundance: -
d_gene: TRBD2
v_gene: TRBV4-1
CDR3nt: TGCGCCAGCAGCCAAGATCCCGTGTTGGTAGCGGGGTACCAAGAGACCCAGTACTTC
CDR3aa: CASSQDPVLVAGYQETQYF

j_gene: TRBJ2-3
abundance: -
d_gene: TRBD2
v_gene: TRBV4-1
CDR3nt: TGCGCCAGCAGCCAAGAGCCGATGCGGGGGGCACCAACTAGCACAGATACGCAGTATTTT
CDR3aa: CASSQEPMRGAPTSTDTQYF

j_gene: TRBJ2-3
abundance: -
d_gene: TRBD2
v_gene: TRBV7-2
CDR3nt: TGTGCCAGCAGAACCGGACTAGCCACCACAGATACGCAGTATTTT
CDR3aa: CASRTGLATTDTQYF

j_gene: TRBJ2-7
abundance: -
d_gene: -
v_gene: TRBV27
CDR3nt: TGTGCCAGCAGTTTGGGGGCCACCTACGAGCAGTACTTC
CDR3aa: CASSLGATYEQYF

j_gene: TRBJ2-1
abundance: -
d_gene: -
v_gene: TRBV29-1
CDR3nt: TGCAGCGCCGTTCGAGGGCTTGCCTACAATGAGCAGTTCTTC
CDR3aa: CSAVRGLAYNEQFF

j_gene: TRBJ2-2
abundance: -
d_gene: -
v_gene: TRBV11-1
CDR3nt: TGTGCCAGCAGCTCTACCGGACAGAGACTTGTACCCGGGGAGCTGTTTTTT
CDR3aa: CASSSTGQRLVPGELFF

j_gene: TRBJ2-6
abundance: -
d_gene: -
v_gene: TRBV10-3
CDR3nt: TGTGCCATCAGTGAGTCGCAGGGGTCTGGGGCCAACGTCCTGACTTTC
CDR3aa: CAISESQGSGANVLTF

j_gene: TRBJ2-7
abundance: -
d_gene: TRBD2
v_gene: TRBV4-1
CDR3nt: TGCGCCAGCAGCCAAGGACTAGCGGGGGGTGACGAGCAGTACTTC
CDR3aa: CASSQGLAGGDEQYF

j_gene: TRBJ2-1
abundance: once
d_gene: -
v_gene: TRBV9
CDR3nt: TGTGCCAGCAGCGCAGGAAAGAACGGGGCCTACAATGAGCAGTTCTTC
CDR3aa: CASSAGKNGAYNEQFF

j_gene: TRBJ2-3
abundance: -
d_gene: -
v_gene: TRBV21-1
CDR3nt: -
CDR3aa: CASSKVAGGITDTQYF

j_gene: TRBJ1-1
abundance: few
d_gene: -
v_gene: TRBV6-5
CDR3nt: TGTGCCAGCAGCCTAACAGAGCAGAACACTGAAGCTTTCTTT
CDR3aa: CASSLTEQNTEAFF

j_gene: TRBJ2-7
abundance: -
d_gene: TRBD2
v_gene: TRBV7-9
CDR3nt: TGTGCCAGCAGCTCCGGGGGGTCCACCTACGAGCAGTACTTC
CDR3aa: CASSSGGSTYEQYF

j_gene: TRBJ1-1
abundance: -
d_gene: -
v_gene: TRBV5-6
CDR3nt: TGTGCCAGCAGCTTGAGCGGGGTAGACACTGAAGCTTTCTTT
CDR3aa: CASSLSGVDTEAFF

j_gene: TRBJ2-3
abundance: -
d_gene: -
v_gene: TRBV15
CDR3nt: TGTGCCACCAGCAATAGAGTTAGCGGCACAGATACGCAGTATTTT
CDR3aa: CATSNRVSGTDTQYF

j_gene: TRBJ2-3
abundance: -
d_gene: TRBD2
v_gene: TRBV10-3
CDR3nt: TGTGCCATCAGTGAGTCGCGGGGGGGCAGGATCACAGATACGCAGTATTTT
CDR3aa: CAISESRGGRITDTQYF

j_gene: TRBJ1-1
abundance: -
d_gene: TRBD1
v_gene: TRBV9
CDR3nt: TGTGCCAGCAGCGTTGGGACAGGGGGCACTGAAGCTTTCTTT
CDR3aa: CASSVGTGGTEAFF

j_gene: TRBJ2-2
abundance: -
d_gene: TRBD2
v_gene: TRBV5-5
CDR3nt: TGTGCCAGCAGCCTGACTAGCGGGGGGGACACCGGGGAGCTGTTTTTT
CDR3aa: CASSLTSGGDTGELFF